Each of the 15 T cell receptor beta chains below was sequenced from the same sample in a study of blood T cell repertoires in COVID-19. Profiled with immunoSEQ multiplex PCR; TCRdb holds only in-frame clones, not every one. The sample carries about 340,000 clones, 65% to 90% recorded once. The sequenced sample consisted of peripheral blood. The receptors were gathered from a woman aged 60 to 75 with COVID-19, enrolled during active disease.

The rearrangement links TRBV5-1 to TRBJ2-2; 11 positions agree with TRBD1. The germline V gene has CDR1 SGHRS and CDR2 YFSETQ. Germline trimming cut 6 bases from V and 4 bases from J; bases unmatched to any gene: 8. This CDR3 contains 16 residues. CDR3 sequence (DNA): TGCGCCAGCACCACCCCGGGACAGGGGGGCACCGGGGAGCTGTTTTTT. Amino acids: CASTTPGQGGTGELFF.

This chain connects TRBV9 to TRBJ1-3, with D perhaps TRBD1 (5 bases). Germline V lookup: CDR1 SGDLS, CDR2 YYNGEE. The CDR3 extends over 19 amino acids. V lost 0 bases and J lost 0, with 19 bases in between. The CDR3 is CASSVATAVPNLSGNTIYF. Here the CDR3 DNA reads TGTGCCAGCAGCGTAGCGACAGCCGTTCCCAACCTCTCTGGAAACACCATATATTTT.

The chain employs TRBV30 and TRBJ2-1, with D unclear. The V and J ends lost 2 bases and 1 base respectively, with 6 bases between them. This CDR3 has 13 residues. Germline V lookup: CDR1 GTSNPN, CDR2 SVGIG (reference sequence). CDR3 residues: CAWSQASYNEQFF. The CDR3 bases are TGTGCCTGGAGTCAGGCTTCCTACAATGAGCAGTTCTTC.

This clone is a singleton in its sample. This chain connects TRBV9 to TRBJ2-7; 10 bases map to TRBD1. From germline, CDR1 is SGDLS and CDR2 YYNGEE. Trimming removed 4 bases from V and 6 bases from J; junction bases left unmatched: 7. This CDR3 is 14 amino acids long. DNA of the CDR3: TGTGCCAGCAGCCCCCGGACAGGGGGGTCCGAGCAGTACTTC. As protein: CASSPRTGGSEQYF.

The chain joins TRBV29-1 to TRBJ1-2, with D possibly TRBD1 on 5 matching bases. The CDR3 covers 13 residues. CDR1 is SQVTM and CDR2 is ANQGSEA in the germline V gene. Trimming shortened V by 6 bases and J by 8 bases, and 19 bases separated the two germline ends. CDR3 nucleotides: TGCAGCGTCGCCGGTGGTTTAGGGGAAGGCTACACCTTC. Encoded protein: CSVAGGLGEGYTF.

The rearrangement joins TRBV9 to TRBJ2-5; TRBD1 agrees at 8 bases. V lost 3 bases to trimming and J lost 5 bases; unmatched junction nucleotides: 12. The CDR3 spans 16 residues. From germline, CDR1 is SGDLS and CDR2 YYNGEE. The CDR3 nucleotides read TGTGCCAGCAGCGCCCTCCTCAGGGGGCTAGGGGAGACCCAGTACTTC. Its protein is CASSALLRGLGETQYF. Looking up the rest from reference TRBV9 and TRBJ2-5 gives the full variable domain: DSGVTQTPKHLITATGQRVTLRCSPRSGDLSVYWYQQSLDQGLQFLIQYYNGEERAKGNILERFSAQQFPDLHSELNLSSLELGDSALYFCASSALLRGLGETQYFGPGTRLLVL.

The CDR3 sequence is CATGFSYNEQFF. CDR3 in DNA: TGTGCCACCGGGTTCTCCTACAATGAGCAGTTCTTC. The chain couples TRBV6-5 to TRBJ2-1, with no clear D. Germline-derived CDR1 and CDR2 are MNHEY and SVGAGI. Trimming left V 10 bases short and J 0 bases short, with 7 bases between. The CDR3 sequence is 12 residues long.

The chain employs TRBV18 and TRBJ1-1; D call uncertain. This CDR3 comprises 11 residues. Deletions cut 2 bases from V and 8 bases from J, with 6 bases between. Germline CDR1 reads KGHSH; CDR2 reads LQKENI. This chain's CDR3 is CASSPGREAFF. The CDR3 nucleotides read TGTGCCAGCTCACCAGGCAGAGAAGCTTTCTTT.

This sequence joins TRBV29-1 and TRBJ2-7; D perhaps matches TRBD2 (5 bases). From germline, CDR1 is SQVTM and CDR2 ANQGSEA. The length of the CDR3 is 14 residues. The V end was cut by 4 bases, the J end by 0 bases, with 13 bases between. The CDR3 DNA reads as TGCAGCGTTGTGCCGGGGTCTAGCTCCTACGAGCAGTACTTC. It is translated as CSVVPGSSSYEQYF.

The chain recombines TRBV6-6 with TRBJ1-2, with D hard to call. The CDR3 covers 10 residues. Germline CDR1 is MNHNY and CDR2 is SVGAGI (reference sequence). Trimming removed 11 bases at V and 6 bases at J, with 10 bases between. CDR3 sequence: CAAGGDGYTF. CDR3 nucleotide sequence: TGTGCCGCGGGCGGCGATGGCTACACCTTC.

The rearrangement joins TRBV28 to TRBJ1-5; maybe TRBD1 (5 bases). V lost 4 bases to trimming and J lost 7 bases, with 17 bases between them. This CDR3 comprises 15 residues. CDR1 and CDR2 (germline): MDHEN, SYDVKM. This chain's CDR3 is CASSSIGGGWQPQHF. The CDR3 nucleotides read TGTGCCAGCAGTTCAATTGGGGGAGGGTGGCAGCCCCAGCATTTT.

This sequence joins TRBV24-1 and TRBJ2-2; maybe TRBD2 (7 bases). Germline CDR1 KGHDR, CDR2 SFDVKD. The germline V and J ends were trimmed by 2 bases and 3 bases, with 12 bases remaining between them. This CDR3 is 16 amino acids long. CDR3 DNA: TGTGCCACCAGTGATTCGAGGCGGGGGCACACCGGGGAGCTGTTTTTT. Translation: CATSDSRRGHTGELFF.

This chain uses TRBV30 with TRBJ1-1, with 12 bases fitting TRBD1. The V segment lost 0 bases and the J segment 11 bases; nucleotides outside the gene matches: 7. This CDR3 region has 14 residues. Germline loops: CDR1 GTSNPN, CDR2 SVGIG (reference sequence). Here the CDR3 reads CAWSVLGQGADAFF. CDR3 coding DNA: TGTGCCTGGAGTGTATTGGGACAGGGGGCGGACGCTTTCTTT.

The chain combines TRBV5-1 with TRBJ2-3, with 9 bases fitting TRBD2. The CDR3 has 15 residues. Germline assignment: CDR1 SGHRS and CDR2 YFSETQ. Trimming cost V 1 base and J 5 bases; bases outside gene matches: 5. The CDR3 region has the DNA TGCGCCAGCAGCTTGTTTGCGGGGGGGAGAGATACGCAGTATTTT. Protein: CASSLFAGGRDTQYF.

The chain recombines TRBV7-3 with TRBJ1-1; D is possibly TRBD1 (6 bases). CDR1 is SGHTA, CDR2 FQGTGA, per germline. This CDR3 spans 15 amino acids. The germline V and J ends were trimmed by 5 bases and 1 base, with 14 bases remaining between them. For the CDR3, the DNA is TGTGCCAGCAGCCGAGCAGGGGCGAGGAACACTGAAGCTTTCTTT. Encoded protein: CASSRAGARNTEAFF.